This T cell receptor beta chain derives from a study of blood T cell repertoires in COVID-19. Generated by immunoSEQ multiplex PCR, the TCRdb table keeps only in-frame clones and is missing some. Of about 280,000 clones listed, under 95% are singletons. Residents of around 24 US areas, aged roughly 18 to 90 years, made up the participants. Within 2 weeks before study entry, exposed participants met a COVID-19 case. The length of the CDR3 is 15 residues. V trimming: 1 base; J trimming: 5 bases; junction bases outside the gene matches: 3. Germline V CDR1 and CDR2: SGHDN, FVKESK. This clonotype originated in a man in his forties who had been exposed to COVID-19. The sample comprised PBMCs or T cells enriched from blood (not recorded which). This chain uses TRBV14 with TRBJ2-1; 9 nucleotides agree with TRBD2. The CDR3 region has the DNA TGTGCCAGCAGCCAAGGACTAGCGGCGAACAATGAGCAGTTCTTC. Protein sequence: CASSQGLAANNEQFF.